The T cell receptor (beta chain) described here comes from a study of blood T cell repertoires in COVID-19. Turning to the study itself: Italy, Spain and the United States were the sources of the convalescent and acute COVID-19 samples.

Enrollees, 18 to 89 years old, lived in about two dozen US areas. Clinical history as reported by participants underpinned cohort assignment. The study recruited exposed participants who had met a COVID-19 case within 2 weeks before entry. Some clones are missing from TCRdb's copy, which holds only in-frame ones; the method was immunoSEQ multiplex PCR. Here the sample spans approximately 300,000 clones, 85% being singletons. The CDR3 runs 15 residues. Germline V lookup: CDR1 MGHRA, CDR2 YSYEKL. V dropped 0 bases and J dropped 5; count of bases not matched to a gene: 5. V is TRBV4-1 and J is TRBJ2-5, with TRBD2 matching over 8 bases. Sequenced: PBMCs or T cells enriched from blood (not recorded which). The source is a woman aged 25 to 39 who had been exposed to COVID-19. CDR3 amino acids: CASSQDSREGETQYF. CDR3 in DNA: TGCGCCAGCAGCCAAGATTCCCGGGAGGGGGAGACCCAGTACTTC.